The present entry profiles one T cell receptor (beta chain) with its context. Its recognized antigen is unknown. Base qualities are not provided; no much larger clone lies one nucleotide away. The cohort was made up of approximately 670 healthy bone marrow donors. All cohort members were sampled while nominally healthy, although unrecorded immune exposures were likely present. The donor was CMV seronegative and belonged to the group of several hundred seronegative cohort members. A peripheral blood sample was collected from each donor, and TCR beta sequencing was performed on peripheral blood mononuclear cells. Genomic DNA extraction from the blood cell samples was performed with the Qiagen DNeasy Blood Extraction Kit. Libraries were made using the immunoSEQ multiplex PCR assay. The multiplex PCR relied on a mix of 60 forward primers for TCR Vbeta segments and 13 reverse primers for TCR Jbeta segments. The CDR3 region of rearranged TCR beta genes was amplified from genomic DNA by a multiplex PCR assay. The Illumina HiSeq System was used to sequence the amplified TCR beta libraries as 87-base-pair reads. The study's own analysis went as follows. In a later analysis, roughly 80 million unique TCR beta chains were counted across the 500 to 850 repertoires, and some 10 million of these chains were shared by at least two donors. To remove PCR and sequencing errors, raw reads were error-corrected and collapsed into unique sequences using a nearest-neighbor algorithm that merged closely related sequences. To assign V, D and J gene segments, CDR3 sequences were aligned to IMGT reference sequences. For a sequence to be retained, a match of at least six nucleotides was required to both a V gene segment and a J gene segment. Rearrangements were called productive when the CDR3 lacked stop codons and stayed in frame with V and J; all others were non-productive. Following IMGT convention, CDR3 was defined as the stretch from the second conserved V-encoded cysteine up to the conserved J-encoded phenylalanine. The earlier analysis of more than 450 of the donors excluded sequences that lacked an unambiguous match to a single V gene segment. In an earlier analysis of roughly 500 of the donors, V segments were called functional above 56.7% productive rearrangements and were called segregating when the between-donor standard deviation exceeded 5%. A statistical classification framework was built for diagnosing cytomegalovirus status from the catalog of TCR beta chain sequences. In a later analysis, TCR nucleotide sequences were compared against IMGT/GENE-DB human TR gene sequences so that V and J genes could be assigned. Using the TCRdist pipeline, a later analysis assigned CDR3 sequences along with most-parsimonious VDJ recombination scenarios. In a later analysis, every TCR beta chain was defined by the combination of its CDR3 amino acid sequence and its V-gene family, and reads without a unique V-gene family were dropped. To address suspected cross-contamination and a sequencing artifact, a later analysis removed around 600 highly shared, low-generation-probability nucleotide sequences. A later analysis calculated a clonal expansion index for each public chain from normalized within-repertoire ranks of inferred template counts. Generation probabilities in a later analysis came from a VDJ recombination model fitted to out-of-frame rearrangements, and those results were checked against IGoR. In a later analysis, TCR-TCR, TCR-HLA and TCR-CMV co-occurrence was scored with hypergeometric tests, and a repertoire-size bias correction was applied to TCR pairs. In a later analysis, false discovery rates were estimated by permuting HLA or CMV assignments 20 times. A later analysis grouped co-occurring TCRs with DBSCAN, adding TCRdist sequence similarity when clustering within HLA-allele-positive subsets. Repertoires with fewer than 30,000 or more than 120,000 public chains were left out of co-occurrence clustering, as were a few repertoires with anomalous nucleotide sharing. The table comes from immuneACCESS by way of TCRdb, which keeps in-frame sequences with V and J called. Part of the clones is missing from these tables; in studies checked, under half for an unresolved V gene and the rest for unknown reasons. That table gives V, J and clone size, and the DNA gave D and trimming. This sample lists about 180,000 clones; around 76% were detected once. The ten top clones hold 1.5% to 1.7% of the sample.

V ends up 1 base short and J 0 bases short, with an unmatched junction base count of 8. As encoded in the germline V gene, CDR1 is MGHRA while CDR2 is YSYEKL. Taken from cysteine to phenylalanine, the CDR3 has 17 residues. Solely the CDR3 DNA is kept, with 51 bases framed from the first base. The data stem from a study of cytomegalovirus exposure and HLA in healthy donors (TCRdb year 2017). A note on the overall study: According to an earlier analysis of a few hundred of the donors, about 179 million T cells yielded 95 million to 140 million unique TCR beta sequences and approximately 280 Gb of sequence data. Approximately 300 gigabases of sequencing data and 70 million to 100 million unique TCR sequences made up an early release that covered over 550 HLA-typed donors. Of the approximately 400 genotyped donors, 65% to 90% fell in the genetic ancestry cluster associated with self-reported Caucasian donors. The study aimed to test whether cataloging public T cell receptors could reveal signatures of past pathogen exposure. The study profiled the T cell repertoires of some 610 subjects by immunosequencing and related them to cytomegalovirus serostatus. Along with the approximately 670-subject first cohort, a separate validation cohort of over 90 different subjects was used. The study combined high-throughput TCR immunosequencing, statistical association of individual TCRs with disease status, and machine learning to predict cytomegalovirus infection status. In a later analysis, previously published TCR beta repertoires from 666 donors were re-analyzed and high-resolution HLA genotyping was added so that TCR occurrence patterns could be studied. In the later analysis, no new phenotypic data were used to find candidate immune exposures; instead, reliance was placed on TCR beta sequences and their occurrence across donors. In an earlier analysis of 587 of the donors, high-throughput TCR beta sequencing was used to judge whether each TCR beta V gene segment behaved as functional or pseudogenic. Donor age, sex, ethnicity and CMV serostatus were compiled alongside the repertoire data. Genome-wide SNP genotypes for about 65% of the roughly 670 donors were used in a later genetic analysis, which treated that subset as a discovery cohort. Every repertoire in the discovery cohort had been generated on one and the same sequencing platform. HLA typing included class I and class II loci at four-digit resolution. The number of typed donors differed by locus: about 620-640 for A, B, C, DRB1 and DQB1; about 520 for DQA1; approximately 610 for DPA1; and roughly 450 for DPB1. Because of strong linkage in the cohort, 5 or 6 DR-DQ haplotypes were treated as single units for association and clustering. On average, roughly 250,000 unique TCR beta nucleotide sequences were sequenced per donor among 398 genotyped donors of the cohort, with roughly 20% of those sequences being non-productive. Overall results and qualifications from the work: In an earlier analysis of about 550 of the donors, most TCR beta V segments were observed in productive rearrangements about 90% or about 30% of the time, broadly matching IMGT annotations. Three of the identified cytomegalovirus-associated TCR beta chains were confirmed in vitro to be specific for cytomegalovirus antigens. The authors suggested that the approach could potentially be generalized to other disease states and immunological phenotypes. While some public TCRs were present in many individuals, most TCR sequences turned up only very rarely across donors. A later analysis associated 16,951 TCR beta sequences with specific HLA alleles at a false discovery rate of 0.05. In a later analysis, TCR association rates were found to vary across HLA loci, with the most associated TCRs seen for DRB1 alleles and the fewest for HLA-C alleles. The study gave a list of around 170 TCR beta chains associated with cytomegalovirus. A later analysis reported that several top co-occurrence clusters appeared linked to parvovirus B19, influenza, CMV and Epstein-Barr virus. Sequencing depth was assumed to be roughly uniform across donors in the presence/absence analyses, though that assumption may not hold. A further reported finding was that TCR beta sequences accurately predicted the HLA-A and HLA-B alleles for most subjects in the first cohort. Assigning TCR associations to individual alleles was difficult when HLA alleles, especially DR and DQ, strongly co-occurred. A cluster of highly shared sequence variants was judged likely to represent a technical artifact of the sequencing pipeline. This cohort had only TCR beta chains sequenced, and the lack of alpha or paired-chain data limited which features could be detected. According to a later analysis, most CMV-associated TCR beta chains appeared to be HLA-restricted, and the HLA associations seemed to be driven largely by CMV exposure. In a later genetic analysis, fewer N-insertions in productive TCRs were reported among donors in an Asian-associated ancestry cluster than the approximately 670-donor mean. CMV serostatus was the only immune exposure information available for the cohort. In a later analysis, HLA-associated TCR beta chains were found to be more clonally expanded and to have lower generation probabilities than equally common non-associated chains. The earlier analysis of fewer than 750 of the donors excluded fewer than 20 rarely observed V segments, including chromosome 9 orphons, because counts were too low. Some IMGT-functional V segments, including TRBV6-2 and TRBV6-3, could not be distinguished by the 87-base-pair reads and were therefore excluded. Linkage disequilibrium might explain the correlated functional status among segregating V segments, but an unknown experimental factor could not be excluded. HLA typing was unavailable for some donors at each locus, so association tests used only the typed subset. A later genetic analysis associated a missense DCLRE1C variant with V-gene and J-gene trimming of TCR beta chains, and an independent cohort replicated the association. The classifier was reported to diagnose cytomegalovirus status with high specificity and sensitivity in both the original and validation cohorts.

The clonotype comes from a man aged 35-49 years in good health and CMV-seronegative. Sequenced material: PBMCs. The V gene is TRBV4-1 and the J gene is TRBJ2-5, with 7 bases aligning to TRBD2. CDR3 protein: CASSQAPSGLYQETQYF. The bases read TGCGCCAGCAGCCAAGCCCCTAGCGGCTTGTACCAAGAGACCCAGTACTTC.